These T cell receptor beta chains were read from a single sample in a study of blood T cell repertoires in COVID-19. Method: immunoSEQ multiplex PCR; TCRdb's copy keeps in-frame clones and lacks some. The table shows 24,000 or so clones, with over 75% occurring only once. Input material: peripheral blood. The receptors shown here come from an elderly woman with acute or convalescent COVID-19. The CDR3 runs from the conserved cysteine through the conserved F or W. A D gene is named only where the DNA matches it firmly. Size is omitted from some rows. Given values are once, few, many or a class for expanded clones.

j_call | d_call | v_call | clone_size | cdr3_nt | cdr3_aa
TRBJ1-2 | - | TRBV19 | - | TGTGCCAGTAGTTGGTCGACAGAATCCTATGGCTACACCTTC | CASSWSTESYGYTF
TRBJ1-2 | - | TRBV18 | - | TGTGCCAGCTCACCTAGGTCCGGGGAGTCGTTCGTAGATGGCTACACCTTC | CASSPRSGESFVDGYTF
TRBJ2-7 | - | TRBV6-5 | - | TGTGCCAGCATCTCTAGGGCAGGAGGGTCCTACGAGCAGTACTTC | CASISRAGGSYEQYF
TRBJ2-2 | TRBD1 | TRBV7-2 | - | TGTGCCAGCAGCCCAGGGGGCTGGACCGGGGAGCTGTTTTTT | CASSPGGWTGELFF
TRBJ2-7 | TRBD1 | TRBV10-2 | - | TGCGCCAGCAACAGACAGGGTTGGGCCGAGCAGTACTTC | CASNRQGWAEQYF
TRBJ1-3 | - | TRBV10-2 | few | TGCGCCAGCATGACGACAGTCGGAAACACCATATATTTT | CASMTTVGNTIYF
TRBJ1-2 | - | TRBV6-5 | once | TGTGCCAGCAGTTACTCTTGGGCGGGAGTTGGCTACACCTTC | CASSYSWAGVGYTF
TRBJ2-5 | - | TRBV21-1 | once | TGTGCCAGCAGCGGAGGAGCCCAAGAGACCCAGTACTTC | CASSGGAQETQYF
TRBJ1-2 | - | TRBV6-5 | - | TGTGCCAGCAGTTACTCGAAGCAGGGTAACTATGGCTACACCTTC | CASSYSKQGNYGYTF
TRBJ2-1 | TRBD2 | TRBV27 | - | TGTGCCAGCAGTTGGACTAGCGGGGGCGGTGAGCAGTTCTTC | CASSWTSGGGEQFF